The 15 T cell receptor beta chains in this list originate from one sample, sequenced in a study of T cells after posttransplantation cyclophosphamide. Here immunoSEQ multiplex PCR was the method, and the copy in TCRdb shows in-frame clones only, minus some. The sample consists of tens of thousands of clones, more than 75% of them appearing once. Material for sequencing was PBMCs. The receptor source for this set is an older woman with a blood cancer, CMV-positive, and with a related stem cell donor.

The CDR3 DNA follows: TGTGCCTGGAGCCCGGGGACAGTTAGCAATCAGCCCCAGCATTTT. Residues: CAWSPGTVSNQPQHF. The chain couples TRBV30 to TRBJ1-5; 7 positions agree with TRBD1. V shed 3 bases, J shed 0 bases, and the junction held 5 bases outside the gene matches. The CDR3 totals 15 residues. Germline V lookup: CDR1 GTSNPN, CDR2 SVGIG (reference sequence).

The chain recombines TRBV7-6 with TRBJ2-5, with TRBD1 matching over 10 bases. With V trimmed by 2 bases and J by 5 bases, 8 bases remained unmatched. The germline V gene has CDR1 SGHVS and CDR2 FNYEAQ. This CDR3 spans 16 amino acids. The DNA for the CDR3 is TGTGCCAGCAGCTTAAAGGGGGACAGGGGAGGGGAGACCCAGTACTTC. Translation: CASSLKGDRGGETQYF.

In DNA, the CDR3 is TGTGCCAGCAGCGACCCAGGGGATGAGCAGTTCTTC. Translation gives CASSDPGDEQFF. The gene calls are TRBV11-2 and TRBJ2-1; D perhaps matches TRBD1 (6 bases). The CDR3 runs 12 residues. Germline loops: CDR1 SGHAT, CDR2 FQNNGV. Trimming stripped 5 bases from V and 8 bases from J, with 10 bases between.

The V and J genes are TRBV7-9 and TRBJ2-1; no firm D call. The CDR3 is 17 amino acids. The V and J ends lost 5 bases and 0 bases respectively, with 17 bases between them. The germline V gene encodes CDR1 SEHNR and CDR2 FQNEAQ (reference sequence). CDR3 amino acids: CASSLPLRLSSYNEQFF. The CDR3 region has the DNA TGTGCCAGCAGCCTGCCTTTGCGACTGAGCTCCTACAATGAGCAGTTCTTC.

By share, this clone ranks as medium-sized. The chain employs TRBV19 and TRBJ2-1; D gene unclear. Germline CDR1 reads LNHDA; CDR2 reads SQIVND (reference sequence). This CDR3 spans 11 amino acids. Trimming took off 4 bases at V and 12 bases at J, with 10 bases between the two ends. CDR3 DNA: TGTGCCAGTAGTACTGGAGTGGTGCAGTTCTTC. It translates to CASSTGVVQFF.

V usage is TRBV6-6 and J usage is TRBJ2-7, with 10 bases lining up with TRBD2. Germline V CDR1 and CDR2: MNHNY, SVGAGI (reference sequence). Losses at the gene ends were 0 bases for V and 3 bases for J; bases not matched to a gene: 2. This CDR3 has 15 residues. The chain's CDR3 is CASSYSWTSGYEQYF. The CDR3 DNA reads TGTGCCAGCAGTTACTCGTGGACTAGCGGCTACGAGCAGTACTTC.

CDR3 region: CASSPPSSRGEKLFF. CDR3 DNA sequence: TGTGCCAGCTCACCACCTAGCTCCCGGGGTGAAAAACTGTTTTTT. V is TRBV18 and J is TRBJ1-4; D is uncertain. The V gene lost 0 bases and the J gene lost 7 bases, with 12 bases spanning the gap. Germline CDR1 KGHSH, CDR2 LQKENI. The CDR3 extends over 15 amino acids.

The chain combines TRBV30 with TRBJ2-5; 7 nucleotides agree with TRBD2. Germline V gives CDR1 GTSNPN, CDR2 SVGIG (reference sequence). The CDR3 totals 16 residues. V shed 2 bases and J 7 bases; nucleotides not matched to a gene: 16. The CDR3 region is CAWSPRGVTTPGTQYF. The CDR3 DNA reads TGTGCCTGGAGTCCACGGGGGGTTACTACACCGGGGACCCAGTACTTC. Full variable domain (missing parts from reference TRBV30 and TRBJ2-5): SQTIHQWPATLVQPVGSPLSLECTVEGTSNPNLYWYRQAAGRGLQLLFYSVGIGQISSEVPQNLSASRPQDRQFILSSKKLLLSDSGFYLCAWSPRGVTTPGTQYFGPGTRLLVL.

A note on this clone: Other DNA sequences within the sample encode an identical CDR3. The rearrangement uses TRBV7-2 and TRBJ2-7, with TRBD1 identical over 12 bases. CDR3 length equals 15 residues. Germline V CDR1 and CDR2: SGHTA, FQGNSA. Trimming cost V 5 bases and J 7 bases; bases outside gene matches: 9. The CDR3 region has the DNA TGTGCCAGCAGCCCTACCGGGACAGGGGGCAATGAGCAGTACTTC. Its protein product is CASSPTGTGGNEQYF.

The chain couples TRBV15 to TRBJ1-1, with D possibly TRBD1 on 6 matching bases. V was cut by 4 bases and J by 4 bases, with 10 bases left in between. Germline CDR1 reads LNHNV; CDR2 reads YYDKDF (reference sequence). The CDR3 has 13 amino acids. The CDR3 is CATSKGGVTEAFF. The CDR3 DNA reads TGTGCCACCAGCAAAGGGGGGGTCACTGAAGCTTTCTTT.

This rearrangement joins TRBV6-1 to TRBJ2-1, with TRBD2 identical over 14 bases. CDR3 length: 16 residues. V lost 1 base to trimming and J lost 8 bases; unmatched junction nucleotides: 4. In germline, CDR1 is MNHNS, CDR2 SASEGT. The CDR3 DNA sequence: TGTGCCAGCAGTGAAGGGACTAGCGGGAGGTGGGATGAGCAGTTCTTC. Protein sequence: CASSEGTSGRWDEQFF.

This sequence joins TRBV6-1 and TRBJ1-1, with D possibly TRBD1 on 6 matching bases. Germline V lookup: CDR1 MNHNS, CDR2 SASEGT. V was clipped by 4 bases and J by 5 bases, with 11 bases between them. This CDR3 has 13 residues. CDR3 nucleotide sequence: TGTGCCAGCAGTGTCAGGGGTGGGACTGAAGCTTTCTTT. This sequence encodes CASSVRGGTEAFF.

The chain carries TRBV19 and TRBJ2-5; 10 nucleotides agree with TRBD2. Germline V gene sequence: CDR1 LNHDA, CDR2 SQIVND (reference sequence). The CDR3 extends over 15 amino acids. V lost 4 bases, J lost 2 bases, and 4 bases stayed unmatched. The chain's CDR3 is CASSTGTSVQETQYF. In nucleotides, the CDR3 is TGTGCCAGTAGTACCGGGACTAGCGTTCAAGAGACCCAGTACTTC. The entire variable domain, with the rest obtained from reference TRBV19 and TRBJ2-5, is as follows: DGGITQSPKYLFRKEGQNVTLSCEQNLNHDAMYWYRQDPGQGLRLIYYSQIVNDFQKGDIAEGYSVSREKKESFPLTVTSAQKNPTAFYLCASSTGTSVQETQYFGPGTRLLVL.

The rearrangement joins TRBV11-2 to TRBJ2-7; 15 nucleotides match TRBD2. The CDR3 loop spans 16 amino acids. Germline trimming cut 1 base from V and 6 bases from J; bases unmatched to any gene: 4. The germline V gene encodes CDR1 SGHAT and CDR2 FQNNGV. The CDR3 sequence is CASSLGGLAGGTEQYF. Here the CDR3 DNA reads TGTGCCAGCAGCTTAGGAGGACTAGCGGGAGGGACCGAGCAGTACTTC.

The J gene is TRBJ2-1, the V gene TRBV7-2, with 12 bases lining up with TRBD2. CDR1 SGHTA and CDR2 FQGNSA come from the germline V gene. The CDR3 consists of 19 residues. With 4 bases clipped from V and 0 bases from J, the junction kept 10 bases outside the gene matches. The CDR3 protein is CASSSPETSGSGSYNEQFF. The CDR3 bases are TGTGCCAGCAGCTCTCCCGAGACTAGCGGGAGTGGCTCCTACAATGAGCAGTTCTTC.